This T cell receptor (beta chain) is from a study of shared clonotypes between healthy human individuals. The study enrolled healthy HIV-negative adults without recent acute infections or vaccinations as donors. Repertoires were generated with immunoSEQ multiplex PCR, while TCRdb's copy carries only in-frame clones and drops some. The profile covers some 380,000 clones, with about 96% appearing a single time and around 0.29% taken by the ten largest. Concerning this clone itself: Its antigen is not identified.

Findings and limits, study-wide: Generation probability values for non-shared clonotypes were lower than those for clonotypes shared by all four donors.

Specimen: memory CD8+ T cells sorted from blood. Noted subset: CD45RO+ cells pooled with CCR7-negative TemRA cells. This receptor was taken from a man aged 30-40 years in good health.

The CDR3 reads CASSLARRAHEQFF. The CDR3 nucleotides read TGTGCCAGCAGCTTAGCGAGGAGAGCGCATGAGCAGTTCTTC. The chain combines TRBV7-2 with TRBJ2-1; no firm D call. The CDR3 consists of 14 residues. V was trimmed by 0 bases and J by 8 bases, leaving 11 bases between them. CDR1 is SGHTA and CDR2 is FQGNSA in the germline V gene.